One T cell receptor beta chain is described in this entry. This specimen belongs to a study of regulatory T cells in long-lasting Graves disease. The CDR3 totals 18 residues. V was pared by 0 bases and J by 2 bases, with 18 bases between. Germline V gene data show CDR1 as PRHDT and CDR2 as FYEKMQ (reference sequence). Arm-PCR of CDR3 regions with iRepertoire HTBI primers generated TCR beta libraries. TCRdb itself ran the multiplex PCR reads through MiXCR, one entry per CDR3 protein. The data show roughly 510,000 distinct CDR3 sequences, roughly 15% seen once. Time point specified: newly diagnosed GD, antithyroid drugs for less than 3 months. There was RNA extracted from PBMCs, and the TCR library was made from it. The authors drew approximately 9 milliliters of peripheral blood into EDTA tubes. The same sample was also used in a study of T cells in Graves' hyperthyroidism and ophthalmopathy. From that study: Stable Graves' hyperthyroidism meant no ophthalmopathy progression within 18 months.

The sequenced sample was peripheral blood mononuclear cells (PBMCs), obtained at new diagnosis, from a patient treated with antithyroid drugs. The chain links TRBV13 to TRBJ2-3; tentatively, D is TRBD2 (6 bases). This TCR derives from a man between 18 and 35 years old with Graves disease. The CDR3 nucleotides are TGTGCCAGCAGCTTAGGGGGTTGGGGTAGCGGCTCCACAGATACGCAGTATTTT. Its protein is CASSLGGWGSGSTDTQYF. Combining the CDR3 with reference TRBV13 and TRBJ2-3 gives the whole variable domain AAGVIQSPRHLIKEKRETATLKCYPIPRHDTVYWYQQGPGQDPQFLISFYEKMQSDKGSIPDRFSAQQFSDYHSELNMSSLELGDSALYFCASSLGGWGSGSTDTQYFGPGTRLTVL.